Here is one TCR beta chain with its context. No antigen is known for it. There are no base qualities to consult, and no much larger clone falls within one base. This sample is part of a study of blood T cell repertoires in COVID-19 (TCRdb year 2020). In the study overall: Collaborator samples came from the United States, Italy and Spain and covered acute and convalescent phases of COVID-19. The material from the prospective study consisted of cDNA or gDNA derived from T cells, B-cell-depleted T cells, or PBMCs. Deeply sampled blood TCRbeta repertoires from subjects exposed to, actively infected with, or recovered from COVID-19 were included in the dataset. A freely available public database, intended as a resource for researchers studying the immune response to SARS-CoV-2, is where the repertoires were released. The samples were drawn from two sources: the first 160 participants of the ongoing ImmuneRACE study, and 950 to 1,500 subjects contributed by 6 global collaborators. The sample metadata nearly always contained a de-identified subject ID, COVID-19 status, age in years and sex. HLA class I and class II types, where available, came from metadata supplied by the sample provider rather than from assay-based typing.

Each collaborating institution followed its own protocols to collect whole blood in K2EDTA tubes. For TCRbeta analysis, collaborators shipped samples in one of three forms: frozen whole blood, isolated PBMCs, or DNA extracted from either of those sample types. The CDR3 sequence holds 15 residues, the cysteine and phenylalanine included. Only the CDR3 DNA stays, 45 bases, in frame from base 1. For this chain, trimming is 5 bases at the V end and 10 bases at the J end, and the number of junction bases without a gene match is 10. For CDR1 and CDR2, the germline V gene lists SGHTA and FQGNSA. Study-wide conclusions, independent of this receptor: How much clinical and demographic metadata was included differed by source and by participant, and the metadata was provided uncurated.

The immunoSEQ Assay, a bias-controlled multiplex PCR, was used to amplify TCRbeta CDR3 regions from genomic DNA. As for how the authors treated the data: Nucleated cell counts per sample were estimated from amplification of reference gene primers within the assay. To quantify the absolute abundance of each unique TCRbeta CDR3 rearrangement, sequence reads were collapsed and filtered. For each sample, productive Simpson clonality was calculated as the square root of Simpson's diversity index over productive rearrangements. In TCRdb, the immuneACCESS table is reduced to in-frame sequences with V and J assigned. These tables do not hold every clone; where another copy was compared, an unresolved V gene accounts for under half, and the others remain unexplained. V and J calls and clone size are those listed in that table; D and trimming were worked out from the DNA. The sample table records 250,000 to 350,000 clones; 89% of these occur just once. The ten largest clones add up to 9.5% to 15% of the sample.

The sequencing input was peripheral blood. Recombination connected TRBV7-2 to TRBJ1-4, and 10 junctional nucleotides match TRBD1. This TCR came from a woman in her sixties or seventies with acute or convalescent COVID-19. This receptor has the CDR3 CASSPPGTGDGKLFF. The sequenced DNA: TGTGCCAGCAGCCCCCCCGGGACAGGGGACGGAAAACTGTTTTTT.